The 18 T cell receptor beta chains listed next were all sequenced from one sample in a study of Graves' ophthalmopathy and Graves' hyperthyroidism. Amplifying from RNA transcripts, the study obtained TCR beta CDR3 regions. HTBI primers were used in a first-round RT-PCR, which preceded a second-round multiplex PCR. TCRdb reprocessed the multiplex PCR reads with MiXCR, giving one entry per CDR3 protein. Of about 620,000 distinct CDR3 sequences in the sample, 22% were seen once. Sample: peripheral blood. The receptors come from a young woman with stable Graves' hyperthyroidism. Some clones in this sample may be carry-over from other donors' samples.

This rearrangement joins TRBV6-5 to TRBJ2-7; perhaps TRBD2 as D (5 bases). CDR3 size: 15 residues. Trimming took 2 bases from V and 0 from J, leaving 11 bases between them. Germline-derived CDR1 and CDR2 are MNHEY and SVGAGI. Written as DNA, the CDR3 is TGTGCCAGCAGTTACGGAGGACGGAACTCCTACGAGCAGTACTTC. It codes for CASSYGGRNSYEQYF.

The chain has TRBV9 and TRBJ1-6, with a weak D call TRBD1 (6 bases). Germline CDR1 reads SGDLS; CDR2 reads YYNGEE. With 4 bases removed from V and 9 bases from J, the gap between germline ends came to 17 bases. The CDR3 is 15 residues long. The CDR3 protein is CASSFQTGQGSPLHF. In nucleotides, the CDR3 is TGTGCCAGCAGCTTCCAGACAGGCCAGGGTTCACCCCTCCACTTT.

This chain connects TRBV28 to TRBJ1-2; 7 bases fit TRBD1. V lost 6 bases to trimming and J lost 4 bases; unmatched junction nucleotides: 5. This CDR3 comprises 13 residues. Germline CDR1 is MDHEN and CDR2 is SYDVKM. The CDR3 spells CASRTGVSYGYTF. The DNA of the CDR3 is TGTGCCAGCAGAACAGGGGTCAGCTATGGCTACACCTTC.

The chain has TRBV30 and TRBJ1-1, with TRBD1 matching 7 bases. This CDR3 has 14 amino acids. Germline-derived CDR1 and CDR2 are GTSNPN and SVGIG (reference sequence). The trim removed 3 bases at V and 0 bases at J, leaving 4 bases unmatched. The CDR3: CAWRTGSMNTEAFF. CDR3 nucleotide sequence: TGTGCCTGGAGGACAGGGTCGATGAACACTGAAGCTTTCTTT. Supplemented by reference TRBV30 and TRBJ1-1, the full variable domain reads SQTIHQWPATLVQPVGSPLSLECTVEGTSNPNLYWYRQAAGRGLQLLFYSVGIGQISSEVPQNLSASRPQDRQFILSSKKLLLSDSGFYLCAWRTGSMNTEAFFGQGTRLTVV.

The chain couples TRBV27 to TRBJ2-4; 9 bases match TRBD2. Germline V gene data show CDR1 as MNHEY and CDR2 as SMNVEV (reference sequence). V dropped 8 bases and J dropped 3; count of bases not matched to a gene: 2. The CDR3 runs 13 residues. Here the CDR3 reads CASGTSSKNIQYF. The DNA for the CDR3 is TGTGCCAGCGGGACTAGCAGCAAAAACATTCAGTACTTC.

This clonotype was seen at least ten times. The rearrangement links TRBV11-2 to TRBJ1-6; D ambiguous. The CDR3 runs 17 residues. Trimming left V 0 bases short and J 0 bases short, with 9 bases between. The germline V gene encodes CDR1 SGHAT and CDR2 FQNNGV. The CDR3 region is CASSLDPLPSYNSPLHF. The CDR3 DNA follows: TGTGCCAGCAGCTTAGATCCACTACCCTCCTATAATTCACCCCTCCACTTT.

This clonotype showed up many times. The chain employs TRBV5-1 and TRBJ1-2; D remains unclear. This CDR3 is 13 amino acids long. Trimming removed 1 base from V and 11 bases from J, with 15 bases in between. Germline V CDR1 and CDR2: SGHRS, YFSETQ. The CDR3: CASSLMVPISYTF. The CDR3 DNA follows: TGCGCCAGCAGCTTGATGGTTCCGATCAGTTACACCTTC.

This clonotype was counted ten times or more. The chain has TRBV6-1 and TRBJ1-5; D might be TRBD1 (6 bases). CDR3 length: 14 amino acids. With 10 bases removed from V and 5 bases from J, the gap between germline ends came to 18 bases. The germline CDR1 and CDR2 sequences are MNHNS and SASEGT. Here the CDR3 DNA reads TGTGCCACCTCCCAAGTGGCAGGGGATCAGCCCCAGCATTTT. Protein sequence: CATSQVAGDQPQHF.

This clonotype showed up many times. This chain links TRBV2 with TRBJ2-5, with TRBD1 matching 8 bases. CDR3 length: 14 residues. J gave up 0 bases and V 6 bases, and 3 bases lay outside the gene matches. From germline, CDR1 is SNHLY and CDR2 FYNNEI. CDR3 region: CASRQGAYQETQYF. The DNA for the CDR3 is TGTGCCAGCAGGCAGGGGGCTTACCAAGAGACCCAGTACTTC.

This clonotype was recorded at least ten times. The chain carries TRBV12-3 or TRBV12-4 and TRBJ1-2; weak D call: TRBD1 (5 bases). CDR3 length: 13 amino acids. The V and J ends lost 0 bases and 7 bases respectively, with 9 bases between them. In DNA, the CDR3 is TGTGCCAGCAGTTTAGCCGAGGGGACTGGCTACACCTTC. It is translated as CASSLAEGTGYTF.

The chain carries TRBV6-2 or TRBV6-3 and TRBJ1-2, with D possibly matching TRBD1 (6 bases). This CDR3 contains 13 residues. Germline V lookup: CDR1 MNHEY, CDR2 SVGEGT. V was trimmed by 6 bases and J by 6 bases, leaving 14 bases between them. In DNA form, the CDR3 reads TGTGCCAGCAGAGAGACAGGCTTCGATGGCTACACCTTC. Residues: CASRETGFDGYTF.

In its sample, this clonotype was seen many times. CDR3 in amino acids: CSAKRTGTLNTEAFF. Here the CDR3 DNA reads TGCAGTGCTAAAAGGACAGGAACTTTGAACACTGAAGCTTTCTTT. This sequence joins TRBV20-1 and TRBJ1-1, with TRBD1 matching over 7 bases. Trimming removed 4 bases from V and 0 bases from J; junction bases left unmatched: 8. Per germline, CDR1 DFQATT and CDR2 SNEGSKA (reference sequence). The CDR3 contains 15 residues.

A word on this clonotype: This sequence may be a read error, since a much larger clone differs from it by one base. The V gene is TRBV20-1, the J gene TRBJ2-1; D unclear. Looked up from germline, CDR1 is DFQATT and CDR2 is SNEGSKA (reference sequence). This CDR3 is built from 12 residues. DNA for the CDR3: TGCAGTGCTAGAGGCCCCTTCGAGACCAAGTACTTC. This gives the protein CSARGPFETKYF.

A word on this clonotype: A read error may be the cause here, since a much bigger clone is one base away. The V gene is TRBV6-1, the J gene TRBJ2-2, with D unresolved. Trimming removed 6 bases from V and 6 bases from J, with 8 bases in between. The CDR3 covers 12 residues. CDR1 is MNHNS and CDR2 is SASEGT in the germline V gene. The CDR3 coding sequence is TGTGCCAGCAGAACGGTGGCCGGGGAGCTGTTTTTT. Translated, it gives CASRTVAGELFF.

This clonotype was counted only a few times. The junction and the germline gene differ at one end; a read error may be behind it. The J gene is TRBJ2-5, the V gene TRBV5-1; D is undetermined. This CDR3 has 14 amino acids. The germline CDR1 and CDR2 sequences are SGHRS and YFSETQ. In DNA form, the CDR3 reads TGCGCCAGCAGCCTCGGACGGGTACAAGAGACCAAGTACTTC. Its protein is CASSLGRVQETKYF.

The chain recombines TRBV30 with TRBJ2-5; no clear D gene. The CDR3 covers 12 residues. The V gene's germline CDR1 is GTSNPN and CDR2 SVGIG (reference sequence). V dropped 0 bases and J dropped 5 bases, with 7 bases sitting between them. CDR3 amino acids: CAWSVLLETQYF. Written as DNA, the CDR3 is TGTGCCTGGAGTGTACTGTTGGAGACCCAGTACTTC.

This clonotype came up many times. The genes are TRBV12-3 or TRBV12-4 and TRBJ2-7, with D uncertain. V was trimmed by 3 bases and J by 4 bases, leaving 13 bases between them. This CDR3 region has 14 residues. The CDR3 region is CASSFGPNPYEQYF. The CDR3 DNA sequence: TGTGCCAGCAGTTTTGGACCTAACCCGTACGAGCAGTACTTC.

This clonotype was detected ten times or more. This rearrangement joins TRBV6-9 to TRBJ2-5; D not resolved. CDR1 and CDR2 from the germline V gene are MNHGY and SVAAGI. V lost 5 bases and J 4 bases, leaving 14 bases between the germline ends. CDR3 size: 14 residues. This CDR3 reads CASSPLTRVETQYF. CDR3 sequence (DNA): TGTGCCAGCAGTCCACTCACAAGAGTAGAGACCCAGTACTTC.